The entry below gives a single TCR beta chain sequence along with its context. Its antigen is unknown. These data originate in a study of regulatory T cells in long-lasting Graves disease. Specified time point: newly diagnosed GD, antithyroid drugs for less than 3 months. Scientists built the TCR library using RNA that was extracted from PBMCs. The patients were drawn from one endocrinology department in Xi'an, China. General observations from the study: Thyroid tissue went unstudied; only peripheral blood was examined.

Germline lookup yields CDR1 SGHNT and CDR2 YYREEE (reference sequence). The V and J ends lost 3 bases and 5 bases respectively, with 8 bases between them. The CDR3 covers 13 residues. CDR3-region Arm-PCR and iRepertoire HTBI primers produced the TCR beta libraries. As originally analysed: The study identified roughly 59 TRBV and 14 to 15 TRBJ segments across samples. TCRdb fed the multiplex PCR reads into MiXCR, producing one record per CDR3 protein. The V and J calls come from TCRdb's annotation, not from the publication. Among around 420,000 distinct CDR3 sequences listed, 15% were seen once. Sequencing was performed on peripheral blood mononuclear cells (PBMCs), taken at new diagnosis, from a patient treated with antithyroid drugs. The TCR was taken from a female donor with Graves disease. V and J are TRBV5-4 and TRBJ2-2; perhaps D is TRBD1 or TRBD2 (5 bases each). CDR3 coding DNA: TGTGCCAGCAGCTACGGGGCAACCGGGGAGCTGTTTTTT. It specifies CASSYGATGELFF. The entire variable domain, with the rest obtained from reference TRBV5-4 and TRBJ2-2, is as follows: ETGVTQSPTHLIKTRGQQVTLRCSSQSGHNTVSWYQQALGQGPQFIFQYYREEENGRGNFPPRFSGLQFPNYSSELNVNALELDDSALYLCASSYGATGELFFGEGSRLTVL.